The rows below give T cell receptor beta chains drawn from one sample of a study of blood T cell repertoires in COVID-19. Method: immunoSEQ multiplex PCR; TCRdb's copy keeps in-frame clones and lacks some. The table lists roughly 140,000 clones, 70% to 90% of them singletons. Sequenced: peripheral blood. These receptor sequences come from a woman between 55 and 75 years old with COVID-19, enrolled during active disease. Both conserved end residues are part of each CDR3. The order of the fields is V gene, J gene, D gene, clone size, CDR3 protein, CDR3 DNA. A D gene is named only where the DNA matches it firmly. Some rows have no size entry. The others give once, few or many, or a class for an expanded clone.

V: TRBV18; J: TRBJ2-3; D: .; size: few; CDR3: CASSPSGGGNTDTQYF; DNA: TGTGCCAGCTCACCATCTGGTGGGGGGAACACAGATACGCAGTATTTT
V: TRBV5-4; J: TRBJ1-2; D: .; size: .; CDR3: CASSLASTGLGGYTF; DNA: TGTGCCAGCAGCTTGGCCTCTACAGGGTTGGGCGGCTACACCTTC
V: TRBV5-5; J: TRBJ2-7; D: .; size: few; CDR3: CASSHRVTGWGTYEQYF; DNA: TGTGCCAGCAGCCACCGGGTCACAGGGTGGGGGACCTACGAGCAGTACTTC
V: TRBV11-3; J: TRBJ2-3; D: .; size: .; CDR3: CASSFQGSDTQYF; DNA: TGTGCCAGCAGCTTCCAGGGGTCAGATACGCAGTATTTT
V: TRBV4-1; J: TRBJ2-3; D: TRBD2; size: .; CDR3: CASSQEMSGGTNTDTQYF; DNA: TGCGCCAGCAGCCAAGAGATGAGCGGGGGGACAAACACAGATACGCAGTATTTT
V: TRBV3-1/TRBV3-2; J: TRBJ2-7; D: TRBD1; size: .; CDR3: CASSQPGQTYEQYF; DNA: TGTGCCAGCAGCCAGCCGGGACAGACCTACGAGCAGTACTTC
V: TRBV13; J: TRBJ2-3; D: TRBD2; size: .; CDR3: CASSVTSVADTQYF; DNA: TGTGCCAGCAGCGTGACTAGCGTGGCAGATACGCAGTATTTT
V: TRBV3-1/TRBV3-2; J: TRBJ1-6; D: .; size: .; CDR3: CASSQGWAGDSPLHF; DNA: TGTGCCAGCAGCCAAGGGTGGGCCGGGGATTCACCCCTCCACTTT
V: TRBV11-2; J: TRBJ1-1; D: .; size: .; CDR3: CASSQTDQGWDTEAFF; DNA: TGTGCCAGCAGCCAGACAGATCAGGGGTGGGACACTGAAGCTTTCTTT
V: TRBV18; J: TRBJ1-2; D: .; size: .; CDR3: CASSPARGGNYGYTF; DNA: TGTGCCAGCTCACCCGCCAGGGGTGGTAACTATGGCTACACCTTC
V: TRBV6-5; J: TRBJ1-1; D: .; size: .; CDR3: CASSWGDSGDTEAFF; DNA: TGTGCCAGCAGTTGGGGGGACTCTGGGGACACTGAAGCTTTCTTT
V: TRBV11-2; J: TRBJ1-2; D: TRBD1; size: .; CDR3: CASSFAGQGYGYTF; DNA: TGTGCCAGCAGCTTTGCGGGACAGGGCTATGGCTACACCTTC
V: TRBV11-3; J: TRBJ2-1; D: .; size: .; CDR3: CASSSPGIAGSRGQFF; DNA: TGTGCCAGCAGCTCCCCCGGAATAGCGGGCAGCAGGGGGCAGTTCTTC
V: TRBV29-1; J: TRBJ1-5; D: .; size: .; CDR3: CSVRGSSNQPQHF; DNA: TGCAGCGTGAGGGGGAGTAGCAATCAGCCCCAGCATTTT
V: TRBV30; J: TRBJ1-1; D: .; size: .; CDR3: CAWSVGRGFPEAFF; DNA: TGTGCCTGGAGTGTCGGCCGGGGGTTCCCTGAAGCTTTCTTT
V: TRBV5-1; J: TRBJ2-5; D: TRBD1; size: .; CDR3: CASSPAGTGGLYQETQYF; DNA: TGCGCCAGCAGCCCAGCCGGGACAGGGGGACTGTACCAAGAGACCCAGTACTTC
V: TRBV18; J: TRBJ2-1; D: .; size: .; CDR3: CASSPGTVDEQFF; DNA: TGTGCCAGCTCCCCGGGAACTGTGGATGAGCAGTTCTTC
V: TRBV5-1; J: TRBJ1-4; D: .; size: .; CDR3: CASSTLGSRREKLFF; DNA: TGCGCCAGCAGCACCCTGGGGAGTCGGCGTGAAAAACTGTTTTTT
V: TRBV3-1/TRBV3-2; J: TRBJ2-1; D: TRBD1; size: .; CDR3: CASSQDQGQEQFF; DNA: TGTGCCAGCAGCCAAGATCAGGGACAGGAGCAGTTCTTC
V: TRBV3-1/TRBV3-2; J: TRBJ2-7; D: .; size: .; CDR3: CASSQVLLVDEQYF; DNA: TGTGCCAGCAGCCAAGTACTTTTAGTCGACGAGCAGTACTTC
V: TRBV11-2; J: TRBJ1-1; D: TRBD1; size: .; CDR3: CASSFPEQGGGNTEAFF; DNA: TGTGCCAGCAGCTTCCCCGAACAGGGGGGGGGAAACACTGAAGCTTTCTTT
V: TRBV2; J: TRBJ2-7; D: .; size: few; CDR3: CASSAGKIGSYEQYF; DNA: TGTGCCAGCAGTGCGGGGAAAATTGGTTCCTACGAGCAGTACTTC